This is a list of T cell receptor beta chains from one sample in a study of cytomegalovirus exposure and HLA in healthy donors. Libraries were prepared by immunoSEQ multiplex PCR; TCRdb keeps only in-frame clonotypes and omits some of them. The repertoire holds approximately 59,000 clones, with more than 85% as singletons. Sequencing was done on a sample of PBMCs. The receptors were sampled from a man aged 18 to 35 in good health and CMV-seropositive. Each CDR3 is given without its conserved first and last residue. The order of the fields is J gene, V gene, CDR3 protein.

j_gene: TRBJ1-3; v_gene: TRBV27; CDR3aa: ASSLGGVGSGNTIY
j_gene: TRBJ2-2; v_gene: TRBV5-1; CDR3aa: ASSPLGLAGKNTGELF
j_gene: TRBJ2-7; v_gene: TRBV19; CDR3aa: ASSIGGQITYEQY
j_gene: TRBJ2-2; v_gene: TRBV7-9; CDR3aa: ASSLVQTGELF
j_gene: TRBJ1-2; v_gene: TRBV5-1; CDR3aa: ASSLEGGNYGYT
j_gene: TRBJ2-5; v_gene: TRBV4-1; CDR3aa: ASSQEKGGGIQVETQY
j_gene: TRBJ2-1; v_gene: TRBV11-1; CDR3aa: ASSSHNEQF
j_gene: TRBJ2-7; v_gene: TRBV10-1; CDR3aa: ASSRDRGLEQY
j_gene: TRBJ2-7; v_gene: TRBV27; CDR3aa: ASSSTGTSGREQY
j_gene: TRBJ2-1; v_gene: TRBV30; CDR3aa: AWSVRLANEQF
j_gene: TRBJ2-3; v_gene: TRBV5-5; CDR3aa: ASSSDGLAGTDTQY
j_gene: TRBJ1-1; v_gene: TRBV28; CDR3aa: ASSLQVLNTEAF
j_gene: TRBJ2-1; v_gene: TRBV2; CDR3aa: ASSEGTRISAEQF
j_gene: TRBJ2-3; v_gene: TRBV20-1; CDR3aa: SGPLAGVRY
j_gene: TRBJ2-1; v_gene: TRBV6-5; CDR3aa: ASRNRVGARGEQF
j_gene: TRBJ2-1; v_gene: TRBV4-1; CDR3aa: ASSQPSSGGVYNEQF
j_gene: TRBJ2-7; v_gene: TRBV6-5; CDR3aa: ASSYSRGYEQY
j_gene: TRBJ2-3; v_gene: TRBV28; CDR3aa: ASSYGLVDTQY
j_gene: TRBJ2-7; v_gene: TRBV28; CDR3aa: ASSLDSGRDSYEQY
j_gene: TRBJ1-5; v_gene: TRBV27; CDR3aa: ASSLYRGMDQPQH
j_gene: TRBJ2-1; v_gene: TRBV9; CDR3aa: ASSVEGTSGAYNEQF
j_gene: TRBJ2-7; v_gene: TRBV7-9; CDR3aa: ASSLTRLGSRQY
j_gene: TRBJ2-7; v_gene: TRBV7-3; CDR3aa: ASSLGPGGYEQY
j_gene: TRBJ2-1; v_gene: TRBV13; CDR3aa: ASSPPSGSSYNEQF
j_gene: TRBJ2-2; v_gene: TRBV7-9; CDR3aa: ASSPRVQKNTGELF
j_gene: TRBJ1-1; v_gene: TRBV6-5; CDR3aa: ASSFRDRVNTEAF
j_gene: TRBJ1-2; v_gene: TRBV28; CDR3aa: ASSPTGVRGYT
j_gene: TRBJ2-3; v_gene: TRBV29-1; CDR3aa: SVGGRTPDTQY
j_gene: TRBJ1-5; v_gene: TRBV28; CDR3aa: ASIVTGTNQPQH